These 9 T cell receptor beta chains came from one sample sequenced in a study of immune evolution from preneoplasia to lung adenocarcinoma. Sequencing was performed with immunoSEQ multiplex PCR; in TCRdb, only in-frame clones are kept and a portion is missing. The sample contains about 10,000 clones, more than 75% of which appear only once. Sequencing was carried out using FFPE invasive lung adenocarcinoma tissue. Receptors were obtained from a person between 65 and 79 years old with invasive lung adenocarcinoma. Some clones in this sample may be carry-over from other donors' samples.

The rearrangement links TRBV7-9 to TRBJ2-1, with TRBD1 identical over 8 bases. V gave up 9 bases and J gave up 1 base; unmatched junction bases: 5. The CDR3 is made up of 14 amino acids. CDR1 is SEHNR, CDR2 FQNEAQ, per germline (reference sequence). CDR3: CASIRQGSYNEQFF. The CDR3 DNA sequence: TGTGCCAGTATCCGACAGGGGTCCTACAATGAGCAGTTCTTC.

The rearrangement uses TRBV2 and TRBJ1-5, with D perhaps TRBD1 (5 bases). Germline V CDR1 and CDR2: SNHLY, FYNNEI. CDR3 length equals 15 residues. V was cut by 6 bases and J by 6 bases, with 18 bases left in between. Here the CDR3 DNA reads TGTGCCAGCAGGGCTACGCGACAGCCCGGTCAGCCCCAGCATTTT. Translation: CASRATRQPGQPQHF.

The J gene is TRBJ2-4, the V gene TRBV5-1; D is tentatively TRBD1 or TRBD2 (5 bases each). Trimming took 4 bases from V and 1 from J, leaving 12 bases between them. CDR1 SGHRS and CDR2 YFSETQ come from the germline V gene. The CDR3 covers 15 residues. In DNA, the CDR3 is TGCGCCAGCAGCCCCGGGGCCCAGGCCAAAAACATTCAGTACTTC. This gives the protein CASSPGAQAKNIQYF.

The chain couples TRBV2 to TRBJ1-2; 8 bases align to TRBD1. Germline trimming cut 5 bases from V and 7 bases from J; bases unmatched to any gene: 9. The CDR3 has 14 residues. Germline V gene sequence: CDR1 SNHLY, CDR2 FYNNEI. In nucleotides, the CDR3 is TGTGCCAGCAGTCCGCAGGGGGCGTCGGCTGGCTACACCTTC. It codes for CASSPQGASAGYTF.

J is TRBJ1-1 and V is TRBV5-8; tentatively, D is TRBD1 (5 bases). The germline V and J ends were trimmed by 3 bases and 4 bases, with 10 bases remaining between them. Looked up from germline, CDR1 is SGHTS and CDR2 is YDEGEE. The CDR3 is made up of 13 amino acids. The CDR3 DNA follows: TGTGCCAGCAGCTCACCGACAGTCACTGAAGCTTTCTTT. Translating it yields CASSSPTVTEAFF.

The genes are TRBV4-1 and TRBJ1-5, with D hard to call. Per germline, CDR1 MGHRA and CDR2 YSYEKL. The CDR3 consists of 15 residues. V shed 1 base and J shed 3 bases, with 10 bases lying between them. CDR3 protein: CASSQGLQANQPQHF. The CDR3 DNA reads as TGCGCCAGCAGCCAAGGTTTGCAGGCCAATCAGCCCCAGCATTTT.

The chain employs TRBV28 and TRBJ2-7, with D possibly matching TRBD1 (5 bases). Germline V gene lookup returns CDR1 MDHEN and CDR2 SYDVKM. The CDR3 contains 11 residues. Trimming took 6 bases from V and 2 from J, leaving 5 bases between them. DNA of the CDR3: TGTGCCAGCAGGACAGCCTACGAGCAGTACTTC. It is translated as CASRTAYEQYF.

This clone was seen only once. Written as DNA, the CDR3 is TGCAGCGTCGAACCGGGACAGGGAGAAAAACTGTTTTTT. Encoded protein: CSVEPGQGEKLFF. V is TRBV29-1 and J is TRBJ1-4; 9 bases align to TRBD1. Per germline, CDR1 SQVTM and CDR2 ANQGSEA. The CDR3 consists of 13 residues. V shed 6 bases and J 8 bases; nucleotides not matched to a gene: 7.

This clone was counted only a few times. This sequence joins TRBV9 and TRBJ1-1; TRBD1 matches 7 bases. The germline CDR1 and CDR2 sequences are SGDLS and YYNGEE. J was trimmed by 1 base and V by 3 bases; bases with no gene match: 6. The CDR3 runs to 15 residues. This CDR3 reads CASSGRQGSNTEAFF. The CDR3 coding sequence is TGTGCCAGCAGCGGGAGACAGGGATCGAACACTGAAGCTTTCTTT.